The next 21 T cell receptor beta chains were all read from a single sample in a study of T-cell memory formation after mild COVID-19. One entry per CDR3 protein results from TCRdb running MiXCR on the 5' RACE reads. Of about 340,000 distinct CDR3 sequences listed, 10% to 15% are singletons. The sequencing input was PBMCs or a T cell subset sorted from them (not recorded which). Receptors originate from a man aged 18 to 29 who had mild COVID-19 (a few samples of this study predate the infection). Cell type and time point are not known.

This clonotype was seen more than once but under ten times. The chain couples TRBV30 to TRBJ1-1, with D hard to call. CDR1 and CDR2 from the germline V gene are GTSNPN and SVGIG (reference sequence). Trimming removed 0 bases from V and 2 bases from J, with 4 bases in between. The CDR3 has 12 amino acids. In nucleotides, the CDR3 is TGTGCCTGGAGTGTAGCCAACACTGAAGCTTTCTTT. Translating gives CAWSVANTEAFF.

This chain links TRBV11-1 with TRBJ2-7, with 7 nucleotides matching TRBD1. This CDR3 has 17 residues. The V segment lost 3 bases and the J segment 3 bases; nucleotides outside the gene matches: 14. The germline CDR1 and CDR2 sequences are SGHAT and FQDESV (reference sequence). In nucleotides, the CDR3 is TGTGCCAGCAGCTTGCGCTTGGGACAGCCTTTCTACTACGAGCAGTACTTC. This sequence encodes CASSLRLGQPFYYEQYF.

In its sample, this clonotype was seen a few times. The genes are TRBV9 and TRBJ2-1, with 8 nucleotides matching TRBD1. CDR1 is SGDLS and CDR2 is YYNGEE in the germline V gene. This CDR3 has 15 amino acids. V shed 0 bases and J 8 bases; nucleotides not matched to a gene: 7. CDR3 loop: CASSVVTGGFDEQFF. DNA for the CDR3: TGTGCCAGCAGCGTAGTAACAGGGGGGTTCGATGAGCAGTTCTTC.

The rearrangement links TRBV9 to TRBJ2-5, with D possibly being TRBD1 or TRBD2 (5 bases each). Trimming took off 0 bases at V and 5 bases at J, with 17 bases between the two ends. Germline CDR1 is SGDLS and CDR2 is YYNGEE. This CDR3 has 16 amino acids. The DNA of the CDR3 is TGTGCCAGCAGCGTAGCGGGACGAAACATCCGTGAGACCCAGTACTTC. Amino acids: CASSVAGRNIRETQYF.

This clonotype was observed once. The chain joins TRBV6-2 or TRBV6-3 to TRBJ2-3; possible D gene TRBD2, 7 bases. Trimming stripped 2 bases from V and 2 bases from J, with 14 bases between. Germline assignment: CDR1 MNHEY and CDR2 SVGEGT. The length of the CDR3 is 16 residues. The CDR3 sequence: CASSYPAGATTDTQYF. DNA of the CDR3: TGTGCCAGCAGTTACCCTGCGGGGGCCACCACAGATACGCAGTATTTT.

V is TRBV5-5 and J is TRBJ2-2; tentatively, D is TRBD1 or TRBD2 (7 bases each). The CDR3 covers 15 residues. V was trimmed by 3 bases and J by 6 bases, leaving 15 bases between them. Per the germline V gene, CDR1 is SGHKS and CDR2 is YYEKEE (reference sequence). The CDR3 here is CASSSRQGGPGELFF. CDR3 bases: TGTGCCAGCAGCTCCCGACAGGGAGGGCCCGGGGAGCTGTTTTTT.

This clonotype was recorded a few times. The chain uses TRBV28 and TRBJ2-1; 7 nucleotides agree with TRBD1. Trimming removed 6 bases from V and 4 bases from J; junction bases left unmatched: 12. The V gene's germline CDR1 is MDHEN and CDR2 SYDVKM. The CDR3 contains 16 residues. The CDR3 DNA reads as TGTGCCAGCAGCTTCTTTCCGGGACAGATTTACAATGAGCAGTTCTTC. Translation: CASSFFPGQIYNEQFF.

The rearrangement joins TRBV7-2 to TRBJ1-2; 9 nucleotides match TRBD1. V gave up 5 bases and J gave up 8 bases; unmatched junction bases: 9. Per germline, CDR1 SGHTA and CDR2 FQGNSA. This CDR3 contains 14 residues. CDR3 in amino acids: CASSPRDRVVGYTF. For the CDR3, the DNA is TGTGCCAGCAGCCCCCGGGACAGGGTCGTCGGCTACACCTTC.

The J gene is TRBJ2-1, the V gene TRBV10-3, with 9 bases identical to TRBD2. The CDR3 runs 15 residues. Losses at the gene ends were 6 bases for V and 7 bases for J; bases not matched to a gene: 10. The germline gives CDR1 ENHRY, CDR2 SYGVKD. As DNA, the CDR3 is TGTGCCATCAGGGATAGCGGGGGACGCCGGAATGAGCAGTTCTTC. Amino acid sequence: CAIRDSGGRRNEQFF.

This clonotype appeared a single time. The rearrangement uses TRBV4-1 and TRBJ2-4, with 7 bases that match TRBD1. V was pared by 2 bases and J by 7 bases, with 8 bases of the junction left unmatched. Germline V CDR1 and CDR2: MGHRA, YSYEKL. This CDR3 comprises 15 residues. This CDR3 reads CASSQTTGDGNIQYF. Written as DNA, the CDR3 is TGCGCCAGCAGCCAAACTACAGGGGATGGGAACATTCAGTACTTC.

In this sample, this clonotype turned up many times. The chain recombines TRBV7-2 with TRBJ2-1, with D perhaps matching TRBD1 or TRBD2 (5 bases each). Looked up from germline, CDR1 is SGHTA and CDR2 is FQGNSA. This CDR3 comprises 12 residues. V was pared by 4 bases and J by 8 bases, with 9 bases between. The CDR3 nucleotides read TGTGCCAGCAGCTATCGGGGCCATGAGCAGTTCTTC. Protein product: CASSYRGHEQFF.

Here the CDR3 reads CASSSIRGRGDTQYF. The DNA of the CDR3 is TGTGCCAGCAGCTCGATCAGGGGAAGGGGAGATACGCAGTATTTT. The J gene is TRBJ2-3, the V gene TRBV11-2; the D gene is possibly TRBD1 (6 bases). From germline, CDR1 is SGHAT and CDR2 FQNNGV. Between the trimmed V and J ends, which lost 4 bases and 5 bases, there was a span of 16 bases. This CDR3 region has 15 residues. Full variable domain (rest looked up from reference TRBV11-2 and TRBJ2-3): EAGVAQSPRYKIIEKRQSVAFWCNPISGHATLYWYQQILGQGPKLLIQFQNNGVVDDSQLPKDRFSAERLKGVDSTLKIQPAKLEDSAVYLCASSSIRGRGDTQYFGPGTRLTVL.

This clonotype was counted a few times. V and J are TRBV7-3 and TRBJ2-1, with 8 bases aligning to TRBD1. Losses at the gene ends were 2 bases for V and 2 bases for J; bases not matched to a gene: 2. There are 15 residues in the CDR3. Germline lookup yields CDR1 SGHTA and CDR2 FQGTGA. In nucleotides, the CDR3 is TGTGCCAGCAGCTTACAGGGGGCGACCTACAATGAGCAGTTCTTC. Translated, it gives CASSLQGATYNEQFF. The full variable domain, rest sourced from reference TRBV7-3 and TRBJ2-1, is GAGVSQTPSNKVTEKGKYVELRCDPISGHTALYWYRQSLGQGPEFLIYFQGTGAADDSGLPNDRFFAVRPEGSVSTLKIQRTERGDSAVYLCASSLQGATYNEQFFGPGTRLTVL.

This clonotype was observed a few times. This CDR3 reads CASSLGHLNTGELFF. The CDR3 region has the DNA TGTGCCAGCAGTCTCGGACATCTTAACACCGGGGAGCTGTTTTTT. This sequence joins TRBV6-4 and TRBJ2-2; TRBD1 might be the D (5 bases). With 5 bases removed from V and 2 bases from J, the gap between germline ends came to 12 bases. CDR1 and CDR2 from the germline V gene are MRHNA and SNTAGT. This CDR3 is built from 15 residues.

This CDR3 reads CASSYKFVNTEAFF. DNA of the CDR3: TGTGCCAGCAGTTACAAGTTCGTGAACACTGAAGCTTTCTTT. V gene TRBV6-5 combines with J gene TRBJ1-1; D unresolved. The CDR3 consists of 14 residues. Deletions cut 2 bases from V and 0 bases from J, with 7 bases between. The germline CDR1 and CDR2 sequences are MNHEY and SVGAGI.

This clonotype occurred a few times. The chain links TRBV5-1 to TRBJ2-3; 10 nucleotides match TRBD2. The germline V gene has CDR1 SGHRS and CDR2 YFSETQ. With V trimmed by 4 bases and J by 1 base, 3 bases remained unmatched. The CDR3 runs to 15 residues. CDR3 amino acids: CASSGGLAGTDTQYF. Here the CDR3 DNA reads TGCGCCAGCAGCGGCGGACTAGCGGGCACAGATACGCAGTATTTT.

The chain joins TRBV4-3 to TRBJ1-2, with D unclear. V lost 1 base and J 10 bases, leaving 13 bases between the germline ends. Germline V CDR1 and CDR2: LGHNA, YSLEER. CDR3 size: 13 residues. The CDR3 DNA is TGCGCCAGCAGCCAAGGAGGACGGCTTGCCTACACCTTC. This gives the protein CASSQGGRLAYTF.

This clonotype has a handful of counts. The chain couples TRBV20-1 to TRBJ1-5, with D perhaps matching TRBD1 (5 bases). V lost 6 bases to trimming and J lost 2 bases, with 17 bases between them. The CDR3 length is 15 residues. In germline, CDR1 is DFQATT, CDR2 SNEGSKA (reference sequence). The chain's CDR3 is CSARRAGVGNQPQHF. The CDR3 DNA follows: TGCAGTGCGAGGAGGGCGGGGGTTGGCAATCAGCCCCAGCATTTT.

This clonotype came up a few times. The rearrangement joins TRBV12-3 or TRBV12-4 to TRBJ1-1, with D maybe TRBD1 (5 bases). The CDR3 has 16 amino acids. V dropped 6 bases and J dropped 4 bases, with 21 bases sitting between them. CDR3 sequence: CASRLRGGKGSTEAFF. CDR3 coding DNA: TGTGCCAGCAGACTCCGCGGAGGGAAGGGGAGCACTGAAGCTTTCTTT.

The J gene is TRBJ2-5, the V gene TRBV9, with 7 bases identical to TRBD1. CDR1 and CDR2 from the germline V gene are SGDLS and YYNGEE. J lost 3 bases, V lost 3 bases, and 11 bases had no gene match. The CDR3 covers 16 residues. This CDR3 is CASSAEGAIEKETQYF. The CDR3, as DNA: TGTGCCAGCAGCGCCGAGGGGGCGATTGAAAAAGAGACCCAGTACTTC.

This clonotype was found a few times. The chain employs TRBV4-3 and TRBJ2-2; D may be TRBD1 (7 bases). V was shortened by 1 base and J by 7 bases, with 13 bases between the two germline ends. This CDR3 has 15 residues. Germline V gives CDR1 LGHNA, CDR2 YSLEER. CDR3 residues: CASSQGRGAVGELFF. The DNA of the CDR3 is TGCGCCAGCAGCCAAGGCAGGGGGGCGGTCGGGGAGCTGTTTTTT.